These 20 T cell receptor beta chains were sequenced from one sample in a study of T cell repertoires in cytomegalovirus infection (dated by TCRdb to 2018 to 2020). These receptors' antigens are unknown. Sequenced on an Illumina HiSeq 1500. In-frame beta chains were kept once TCRdb had trimmed the public reads at Q25 with fastp and called clones with MiXCR. All rows with the same CDR3 protein become a single entry with the most common DNA and genes. Here the sample has a few hundred thousand distinct CDR3 sequences; about 42% occur a single time. The ten most abundant clones make up 43% of the sample. According to the study, the label for this sample's treatment or condition signals: in vitro stimulation with specific CMV peptide epitopes to enrich CMV-specific T cells. The starting material was cultured PBMCs, obtained from culture after CMV antigen stimulation. The receptors here all came from a human donor in good health (CMV status not recorded). Some clones in this sample may be carry-over from other donors' samples.

This clonotype was seen a handful of times. CDR3 protein: CASSPTKGGNSPLHF. The DNA of the CDR3 is TGTGCCAGCAGCCCCACAAAAGGGGGAAATTCACCCCTCCACTTT. The chain is built from TRBV7-2 and TRBJ1-6; D might be TRBD1 (6 bases). V was pared by 5 bases and J by 7 bases, with 15 bases between. CDR3 length: 15 residues. Germline CDR1 SGHTA, CDR2 FQGNSA.

CDR3 nucleotides: TGTGCCAGTAGTGTGGCTAGCGGATCCTACGAGCAGTACTTC. Its protein product is CASSVASGSYEQYF. The chain employs TRBV19 and TRBJ2-7, with 7 nucleotides matching TRBD2. The CDR3 is 14 residues long. The V gene end was trimmed by 5 bases and the J gene end by 1 base; junction bases not matched to a gene: 5. Germline assignment: CDR1 LNHDA and CDR2 SQIVND (reference sequence).

The chain couples TRBV7-8 to TRBJ2-1; 7 bases fit TRBD1. CDR3 length equals 16 residues. V shed 1 base and J 9 bases; nucleotides not matched to a gene: 12. The germline gives CDR1 SGHVS, CDR2 FQNEAQ. The CDR3 nucleotides are TGTGCCAGCAGCTTAGGGAGGACAGGACTGGCCAGTGAGCAGTTCTTC. The encoded protein is CASSLGRTGLASEQFF.

This chain joins TRBV5-1 and TRBJ1-4; D is possibly TRBD1 (5 bases). The CDR3 totals 18 residues. Germline V CDR1 and CDR2: SGHRS, YFSETQ. V was pared by 4 bases and J by 7 bases, with 26 bases between. CDR3: CASSRGIRGPAIGEKLFF. CDR3 in DNA: TGCGCCAGCAGCCGGGGGATTCGGGGACCGGCAATAGGTGAAAAACTGTTTTTT.

The chain has TRBV7-2 and TRBJ2-5, with D tentatively TRBD1 (6 bases). V lost 3 bases and J lost 7, with 18 bases in between. The CDR3 loop spans 15 amino acids. The germline CDR1 and CDR2 sequences are SGHTA and FQGNSA. Here the CDR3 DNA reads TGTGCCAGCAGCTTCACAGGGACACGGGGTGGGACCCAGTACTTC. Translation: CASSFTGTRGGTQYF.

J is TRBJ1-5 and V is TRBV7-8; D gene unclear. The CDR3 sequence is 11 residues long. V was clipped by 8 bases and J by 6 bases, with 8 bases between them. In germline, CDR1 is SGHVS, CDR2 FQNEAQ. CDR3 loop: CASRVLQPQHF. The CDR3 region has the DNA TGTGCCAGCCGGGTCCTTCAGCCCCAGCATTTT. Full variable domain (outside the CDR3, taken from reference TRBV7-8 and TRBJ1-5): GAGVSQSPRYKVAKRGQDVALRCDPISGHVSLFWYQQALGQGPEFLTYFQNEAQLDKSGLPSDRFFAERPEGSVSTLKIQRTQQEDSAVYLCASRVLQPQHFGDGTRLSIL.

V gene TRBV9 combines with J gene TRBJ2-7; D may be TRBD1 (5 bases). Germline V gives CDR1 SGDLS, CDR2 YYNGEE. The CDR3 totals 16 residues. V was pared by 0 bases and J by 4 bases, with 17 bases between. CDR3 residues: CASSVGGGPGSYEQYF. The CDR3 DNA reads TGTGCCAGCAGCGTAGGGGGCGGCCCGGGCTCATACGAGCAGTACTTC.

The rearrangement uses TRBV2 and TRBJ1-1; TRBD1 agrees at 9 bases. With 2 bases clipped from V and 4 bases from J, the junction kept 5 bases outside the gene matches. From germline, CDR1 is SNHLY and CDR2 FYNNEI. The CDR3 loop spans 15 amino acids. CDR3 DNA sequence: TGTGCCAGCAGTGAAAGGACAGGGGTGGTCACTGAAGCTTTCTTT. Translated: CASSERTGVVTEAFF.

The V call is TRBV2, the J call TRBJ2-1; D not resolved. Trimming left V 2 bases short and J 3 bases short, with 8 bases between. The V gene's germline CDR1 is SNHLY and CDR2 FYNNEI. This CDR3 contains 14 residues. The CDR3 loop is CASSEITLYNEQFF. The CDR3 DNA sequence: TGTGCCAGCAGTGAAATCACACTCTACAATGAGCAGTTCTTC.

This clonotype was found a few times. The CDR3 coding sequence is TGCGCCAGCAGTGAGAGGCGCCCGGGGGGCGGGAGCTTGAGTGAGCAGTTCTTC. Amino acid sequence: CASSERRPGGGSLSEQFF. The gene calls are TRBV10-2 and TRBJ2-1; tentative D call: TRBD2 (7 bases). CDR1 WSHSY and CDR2 SAAADI come from the germline V gene. V lost 2 bases, J lost 9 bases, and 26 bases lay in between. The CDR3 is 18 residues long.

V gene TRBV3-1 combines with J gene TRBJ2-1; D perhaps matches TRBD2 (5 bases). Trimming took 5 bases from V and 9 from J, leaving 20 bases between them. Germline CDR1 LGHDT, CDR2 YNNKEL (reference sequence). This CDR3 region has 15 residues. The CDR3: CASSSRGNMRSEQFF. The CDR3 nucleotides read TGTGCCAGCAGCTCTCGAGGGAATATGAGGTCTGAGCAGTTCTTC.

Here the CDR3 reads CASSLMENNEQFF. Here the CDR3 DNA reads TGTGCCAGCAGCTTAATGGAGAACAATGAGCAGTTCTTC. This chain links TRBV7-6 with TRBJ2-1; the D is unclear. Trimming left V 2 bases short and J 5 bases short, with 7 bases between. From germline, CDR1 is SGHVS and CDR2 FNYEAQ. The length of the CDR3 is 13 residues. Looking up the rest from reference TRBV7-6 and TRBJ2-1 gives the full variable domain: GAGVSQSPRYKVTKRGQDVALRCDPISGHVSLYWYRQALGQGPEFLTYFNYEAQQDKSGLPNDRFSAERPEGSISTLTIQRTEQRDSAMYRCASSLMENNEQFFGPGTRLTVL.

This clonotype was detected only once. The CDR3 loop reads CASSILAGYIENEQFF. The CDR3, as DNA: TGTGCCAGCAGCATCCTAGCGGGGTATATTGAGAATGAGCAGTTCTTC. V is TRBV7-2 and J is TRBJ2-1, with 9 bases lining up with TRBD2. Per the germline V gene, CDR1 is SGHTA and CDR2 is FQGNSA. This CDR3 comprises 16 residues. V lost 5 bases, J lost 7 bases, and 12 bases stayed unmatched.

This rearrangement joins TRBV11-2 to TRBJ2-2; D possibly corresponds to TRBD2 (6 bases). Germline assignment: CDR1 SGHAT and CDR2 FQNNGV. The V and J ends lost 6 bases and 4 bases respectively, with 15 bases between them. The CDR3 runs 15 residues. The CDR3 nucleotides are TGTGCCAGCAGTTTATCGGGACTCCCCACCGGGGAGCTGTTTTTT. Protein sequence: CASSLSGLPTGELFF.

This clonotype appeared a few times. CDR3 in amino acids: CASSLGTASPYF. In DNA form, the CDR3 reads TGTGCCAGCAGCTTAGGGACAGCAAGTCCGTACTTC. The V and J genes are TRBV7-9 and TRBJ2-7, with D possibly being TRBD1 (6 bases). The germline V gene has CDR1 SEHNR and CDR2 FQNEAQ (reference sequence). The CDR3 is 12 residues long. The V gene lost 1 base and the J gene lost 12 bases, with 13 bases spanning the gap.

The chain couples TRBV7-6 to TRBJ2-5; a possible D gene is TRBD1 (8 bases). The V end was cut by 8 bases, the J end by 5 bases, with 15 bases between. CDR3 size: 13 residues. Germline V lookup: CDR1 SGHVS, CDR2 FNYEAQ. As DNA, the CDR3 is TGTGCCAGCGGACAGGGAGGGTGGGAGACCCAGTACTTC. Translated: CASGQGGWETQYF.

The J gene is TRBJ1-1, the V gene TRBV6-5; D is ambiguous. Between the trimmed V and J ends, which lost 5 bases and 8 bases, there was a span of 15 bases. Per the germline V gene, CDR1 is MNHEY and CDR2 is SVGAGI. The CDR3 sequence is 13 residues long. DNA of the CDR3: TGTGCCAGCAGTCCGCCCTCGACCGTGGAAGCTTTCTTT. It specifies CASSPPSTVEAFF.

The chain has TRBV6-5 and TRBJ2-1; TRBD1 matches at 9 bases. The germline gives CDR1 MNHEY, CDR2 SVGAGI. V trimming: 5 bases; J trimming: 2 bases; junction bases outside the gene matches: 4. This CDR3 is built from 15 residues. The CDR3 coding sequence is TGTGCCAGCAGTGAGACAGGGGGGACCTACAATGAGCAGTTCTTC. The encoded protein is CASSETGGTYNEQFF.

Many counts were recorded for this clonotype. The gene calls are TRBV7-2 and TRBJ2-2, with unresolved D. Germline V gene sequence: CDR1 SGHTA, CDR2 FQGNSA. The ends were cut back, 3 bases at V and 0 bases at J, with 5 bases in the middle. CDR3 length equals 14 residues. The CDR3 loop is CASSLWPNTGELFF. CDR3 nucleotides: TGTGCCAGCAGCTTGTGGCCGAACACCGGGGAGCTGTTTTTT.

In this sample, this clonotype turned up a few times. This chain links TRBV7-9 with TRBJ2-6; D ambiguous. The germline V gene has CDR1 SEHNR and CDR2 FQNEAQ (reference sequence). V gave up 5 bases and J gave up 1 base, with 12 bases separating them. The CDR3 sequence is 16 residues long. CDR3 protein: CASSPHLGSGANVLTF. CDR3 DNA: TGTGCCAGCAGCCCCCACCTTGGTTCTGGGGCCAACGTCCTGACTTTC.